The 21 T cell receptor beta chains below come from one sample, sequenced in a study of blood T cell repertoires in COVID-19. TCRdb keeps only in-frame clones here, not all; method: immunoSEQ multiplex PCR. The data show about 28,000 clones, approximately 84% seen once. Sequencing was carried out using peripheral blood. These receptors came from a woman in her sixties or seventies with acute or convalescent COVID-19.

The chain carries TRBV29-1 and TRBJ2-7; tentative D call: TRBD1 (6 bases). There are 14 residues in the CDR3. Deletions cut 4 bases from V and 0 bases from J, with 13 bases between. Germline V lookup: CDR1 SQVTM, CDR2 ANQGSEA. The chain's CDR3 is CSVAGHGNSYEQYF. The CDR3 nucleotides are TGCAGCGTTGCGGGACACGGTAACTCCTACGAGCAGTACTTC.

The J gene is TRBJ1-4, the V gene TRBV18; no clear D. This CDR3 is 14 amino acids long. Germline values: CDR1 KGHSH, CDR2 LQKENI. V was shortened by 3 bases and J by 8 bases, with 13 bases between the two germline ends. CDR3 nucleotide sequence: TGTGCCAGCTCACCTGGAGGGCTCGGGGAAAAACTGTTTTTT. Translation gives CASSPGGLGEKLFF.

The chain links TRBV27 to TRBJ1-6; D may be TRBD1 (5 bases). Germline V gene sequence: CDR1 MNHEY, CDR2 SMNVEV (reference sequence). Trimming took off 1 base at V and 6 bases at J, with 16 bases between the two ends. The CDR3 has 17 amino acids. In DNA form, the CDR3 reads TGTGCCAGCAGTTTATTAGCAGGGTTCCAAAGTAATTCACCCCTCCACTTT. The encoded protein is CASSLLAGFQSNSPLHF.

The gene calls are TRBV5-4 and TRBJ1-3; tentatively, D is TRBD1 (6 bases). The CDR3 totals 15 residues. The germline gives CDR1 SGHNT, CDR2 YYREEE (reference sequence). V shed 4 bases and J shed 0 bases, with 11 bases lying between them. The CDR3 sequence: CASSRTGISGNTIYF. Written as DNA, the CDR3 is TGTGCCAGCAGCCGTACAGGGATCTCTGGAAACACCATATATTTT.

The gene calls are TRBV7-8 and TRBJ1-3; D is uncertain. The CDR3 has 18 amino acids. Per the germline V gene, CDR1 is SGHVS and CDR2 is FQNEAQ. With 1 base removed from V and 0 bases from J, the gap between germline ends came to 16 bases. The CDR3 is CASSLGPGLHVSGNTIYF. The DNA of the CDR3 is TGTGCCAGCAGCTTAGGCCCAGGACTCCACGTCTCTGGAAACACCATATATTTT.

This clone was seen only a few times. The CDR3 nucleotides read TGCGCCAGCAGTGGAGAGGGCTACTATGGCTACACCTTC. Translation gives CASSGEGYYGYTF. J is TRBJ1-2 and V is TRBV10-2; D is undetermined. The V end was cut by 4 bases, the J end by 3 bases, with 9 bases between. The CDR3 covers 13 residues. Germline loops: CDR1 WSHSY, CDR2 SAAADI.

The genes are TRBV2 and TRBJ1-4; D not certain. The CDR3 is 14 residues long. V was trimmed by 4 bases and J by 3 bases, leaving 9 bases between them. CDR1 is SNHLY and CDR2 is FYNNEI in the germline V gene. The CDR3 DNA reads TGTGCCAGCAGTGGACGGGGAGCTAATGAAAAACTGTTTTTT. It specifies CASSGRGANEKLFF.

The J gene is TRBJ1-6, the V gene TRBV5-1; perhaps TRBD1 as D (6 bases). CDR1 is SGHRS and CDR2 is YFSETQ in the germline V gene. This CDR3 has 13 amino acids. The germline V and J ends were trimmed by 2 bases and 10 bases, with 10 bases remaining between them. The CDR3 here is CASSFNRESPLHF. DNA of the CDR3: TGCGCCAGCAGCTTCAACAGGGAATCACCCCTCCACTTT.

This clone was counted between two and nine times. The chain is built from TRBV14 and TRBJ1-1; no firm D call. V shed 0 bases and J shed 3 bases, with 5 bases lying between them. Germline V lookup: CDR1 SGHDN, CDR2 FVKESK. This CDR3 has 13 residues. Written as DNA, the CDR3 is TGTGCCAGCAGCCAAGACAGATACACTGAAGCTTTCTTT. Translating gives CASSQDRYTEAFF.

The chain's CDR3 is CASSLSPPAGAFF. CDR3 sequence (DNA): TGTGCCAGCAGTTTAAGTCCCCCTGCAGGAGCTTTCTTT. The rearrangement uses TRBV28 and TRBJ1-1; D is ambiguous. CDR3 length: 13 residues. The germline V and J ends were trimmed by 2 bases and 10 bases, with 14 bases remaining between them. Germline loops: CDR1 MDHEN, CDR2 SYDVKM.

This chain connects TRBV29-1 to TRBJ2-3, with a tentative D call TRBD2 (7 bases). V lost 6 bases and J lost 0, with 16 bases in between. This CDR3 is built from 15 residues. In germline, CDR1 is SQVTM, CDR2 ANQGSEA. CDR3: CSVVAGRGSTDTQYF. The CDR3 DNA reads TGCAGCGTGGTAGCGGGCAGGGGCAGCACAGATACGCAGTATTTT.

The chain recombines TRBV6-6 with TRBJ1-5; 9 bases are a match to TRBD1. Unmatched junction bases numbered 5, after V lost 4 bases and J lost 7 bases. This CDR3 comprises 14 residues. Germline-derived CDR1 and CDR2 are MNHNY and SVGAGI (reference sequence). The CDR3 sequence is CASSLRQGGQPQHF. The CDR3, as DNA: TGTGCCAGCAGTTTGCGACAGGGGGGACAGCCCCAGCATTTT.

The chain's CDR3 is CASSMTGVSGVEQFF. Here the CDR3 DNA reads TGTGCCAGTAGTATGACAGGGGTTAGTGGCGTTGAGCAGTTCTTC. The genes are TRBV19 and TRBJ2-1, with 8 bases fitting TRBD1. Germline V gene data show CDR1 as LNHDA and CDR2 as SQIVND (reference sequence). Trimming cost V 3 bases and J 9 bases; bases outside gene matches: 10. The CDR3 consists of 15 residues.

The J gene is TRBJ1-1, the V gene TRBV27; possibly TRBD1 for D (6 bases). Looked up from germline, CDR1 is MNHEY and CDR2 is SMNVEV (reference sequence). Trimming stripped 4 bases from V and 5 bases from J, with 11 bases between. This CDR3 has 13 residues. This CDR3 is CASSYKGVTEAFF. The CDR3 nucleotides read TGTGCCAGCAGTTACAAGGGGGTAACTGAAGCTTTCTTT.

This clone was seen ten or more times. The V call is TRBV5-6, the J call TRBJ1-2; 9 bases agree with TRBD1. Per germline, CDR1 SGHDT and CDR2 YYEEEE. The CDR3 sequence is 14 residues long. After removal of 3 bases from V and 4 bases from J, the junction contained 4 bases not matched to a gene. As DNA, the CDR3 is TGTGCCAGCAGCTCCCGGGACAGGGCCTATGGCTACACCTTC. Translated: CASSSRDRAYGYTF. Based on the CDR3 plus reference TRBV5-6 and TRBJ1-2, the full variable domain is DAGVTQSPTHLIKTRGQQVTLRCSPKSGHDTVSWYQQALGQGPQFIFQYYEEEERQRGNFPDRFSGHQFPNYSSELNVNALLLGDSALYLCASSSRDRAYGYTFGSGTRLTVV.

This chain connects TRBV18 to TRBJ2-7; the D is unclear. CDR1 is KGHSH, CDR2 LQKENI, per germline. V lost 4 bases, J lost 1 base, and 8 bases lay in between. The length of the CDR3 is 13 residues. This CDR3 is CASSHTESYEQYF. The CDR3 nucleotides read TGTGCCAGCTCACATACAGAGTCCTACGAGCAGTACTTC. Full variable domain (remainder filled in from reference TRBV18 and TRBJ2-7): NAGVMQNPRHLVRRRGQEARLRCSPMKGHSHVYWYRQLPEEGLKFMVYLQKENIIDESGMPKERFSAEFPKEGPSILRIQQVVRGDSAAYFCASSHTESYEQYFGPGTRLTVT.

The chain links TRBV19 to TRBJ2-3, with D tentatively TRBD1 (7 bases). The CDR3 runs to 16 residues. V was clipped by 5 bases and J by 1 base, with 16 bases between them. From germline, CDR1 is LNHDA and CDR2 SQIVND (reference sequence). CDR3 loop: CASSRGPRGRTDTQYF. The CDR3 region has the DNA TGTGCCAGTAGTCGGGGGCCGAGGGGGCGCACAGATACGCAGTATTTT.

The chain carries TRBV3-1 (or the pseudogene TRBV3-2) and TRBJ2-5; D possibly corresponds to TRBD2 (5 bases). CDR3 length: 16 amino acids. V gave up 1 base and J gave up 2 bases, with 14 bases separating them. Germline assignment: CDR1 LGHDT and CDR2 YNNKEL (reference sequence). In DNA form, the CDR3 reads TGTGCCAGCAGCCAAGTAAGGGCCAGACTACAAGAGACCCAGTACTTC. This codes for CASSQVRARLQETQYF.

This clone appeared a few times. The same CDR3 also results from other DNA sequences found in this sample. The chain recombines TRBV29-1 with TRBJ1-1, with 7 bases fitting TRBD1. Germline V CDR1 and CDR2: SQVTM, ANQGSEA. V lost 6 bases and J lost 6; bases outside the gene matches: 1. This CDR3 is 10 amino acids long. The CDR3 DNA reads as TGCAGCGTGGGGACAGCTGAAGCTTTCTTT. It encodes CSVGTAEAFF.

The rearrangement joins TRBV4-2 to TRBJ2-3; TRBD2 matches at 8 bases. The germline V gene encodes CDR1 LGHNA and CDR2 YNFKEQ. The V and J ends lost 1 base and 2 bases, in that order; junction bases with no gene match: 8. This CDR3 is built from 17 residues. Here the CDR3 reads CASSQVSQRGPTDTQYF. The CDR3 region has the DNA TGTGCCAGCAGCCAAGTAAGCCAGCGGGGGCCCACAGATACGCAGTATTTT.

The rearrangement joins TRBV2 to TRBJ2-3; TRBD2 matches 10 bases. V lost 6 bases, J lost 0 bases, and 9 bases stayed unmatched. This CDR3 region has 17 residues. The germline gives CDR1 SNHLY, CDR2 FYNNEI. CDR3: CASSLGQRGGSTDTQYF. In nucleotides, the CDR3 is TGTGCCAGCAGCTTGGGACAGCGGGGGGGTAGCACAGATACGCAGTATTTT.